A single sample is the source of the 10 T cell receptor beta chains below, sequenced in a study of blood T cell repertoires in COVID-19. Sequencing used immunoSEQ multiplex PCR; TCRdb keeps in-frame clones, though not all of them. The data contain 85,000 to 90,000 clones, around 86% of them singletons. The sequencing sample was made of peripheral blood. The origin of the receptors is a human donor in a cohort sampled during active COVID-19.

This chain joins TRBV20-1 and TRBJ2-5; TRBD2 might be the D (6 bases). The germline CDR1 and CDR2 sequences are DFQATT and SNEGSKA (reference sequence). This CDR3 is 14 amino acids long. The V and J ends lost 3 bases and 2 bases respectively, with 13 bases between them. CDR3 loop: CSASRGTTQETQYF. DNA of the CDR3: TGCAGTGCTAGTCGCGGGACGACTCAAGAGACCCAGTACTTC.

This chain joins TRBV5-1 and TRBJ1-6, with D perhaps matching TRBD1 (5 bases). V lost 3 bases to trimming and J lost 14 bases, with 15 bases between them. The CDR3 consists of 13 residues. Looked up from germline, CDR1 is SGHRS and CDR2 is YFSETQ. The CDR3 loop is CASSSITSGALHF. CDR3 DNA sequence: TGCGCCAGCAGCTCTATTACCTCGGGGGCCCTCCACTTT. The whole variable domain, remainder taken from reference TRBV5-1 and TRBJ1-6, is KAGVTQTPRYLIKTRGQQVTLSCSPISGHRSVSWYQQTPGQGLQFLFEYFSETQRNKGNFPGRFSGRQFSNSRSEMNVSTLELGDSALYLCASSSITSGALHFGNGTRLTVT.

The chain has TRBV28 and TRBJ1-2, with 7 bases aligning to TRBD1. Germline lookup yields CDR1 MDHEN and CDR2 SYDVKM. Trimming removed 3 bases from V and 4 bases from J; junction bases left unmatched: 5. The CDR3 totals 14 residues. CDR3 sequence: CASSFPQGGYGYTF. As DNA, the CDR3 is TGTGCCAGCAGTTTTCCGCAGGGGGGCTATGGCTACACCTTC.

CDR3 loop: CASSLELSGNTIYF. The CDR3 DNA reads as TGTGCCAGCAGCTTAGAACTCTCTGGAAACACCATATATTTT. This chain joins TRBV7-2 and TRBJ1-3; D is unclear. CDR3 length: 14 residues. The germline V gene encodes CDR1 SGHTA and CDR2 FQGNSA. With 1 base removed from V and 0 bases from J, the gap between germline ends came to 4 bases.

The chain combines TRBV12-3 or TRBV12-4 with TRBJ1-3, with D perhaps TRBD1 (5 bases). Trimming took 5 bases from V and 4 from J, leaving 9 bases between them. The CDR3 is made up of 13 amino acids. The CDR3 nucleotides read TGTGCCAGCAGTAGCGGGGGGGGAAACACCATATATTTT. Translated: CASSSGGGNTIYF.

V is TRBV6-5 and J is TRBJ1-5, with D unclear. Between the trimmed V and J ends, which lost 2 bases and 1 base, there was a span of 9 bases. The CDR3 spans 15 residues. CDR1 is MNHEY and CDR2 is SVGAGI in the germline V gene. CDR3 in DNA: TGTGCCAGCAGTTACACCGCGGCGAGCAATCAGCCCCAGCATTTT. It codes for CASSYTAASNQPQHF.

The chain combines TRBV19 with TRBJ1-3, with D possibly TRBD1 on 6 matching bases. From germline, CDR1 is LNHDA and CDR2 SQIVND (reference sequence). The CDR3 has 15 residues. V was trimmed by 5 bases and J by 0 bases, leaving 11 bases between them. The CDR3 DNA reads as TGTGCCAGTAGTTTGACAGGAAACTCTGGAAACACCATATATTTT. It yields the protein CASSLTGNSGNTIYF.

This chain joins TRBV24-1 and TRBJ2-3; 10 bases match TRBD2. The CDR3 has 17 residues. Germline values: CDR1 KGHDR, CDR2 SFDVKD. J was trimmed by 1 base and V by 6 bases; bases with no gene match: 9. The CDR3: CATSSPSGRDGTDTQYF. The CDR3 bases are TGTGCCACCAGTTCCCCTAGCGGGAGAGACGGCACAGATACGCAGTATTTT.

The chain has TRBV3-1 (or the pseudogene TRBV3-2) and TRBJ2-1, with TRBD2 identical over 9 bases. The CDR3 contains 18 residues. The germline V gene has CDR1 LGHDT and CDR2 YNNKEL (reference sequence). V was pared by 4 bases and J by 4 bases, with 14 bases of the junction left unmatched. CDR3 residues: CASSPLPRAGGGYNEQFF. The CDR3 region has the DNA TGTGCCAGCAGCCCCCTACCAAGGGCGGGAGGGGGGTACAATGAGCAGTTCTTC.

The chain uses TRBV2 and TRBJ1-4, with D possibly TRBD1 on 5 matching bases. Trimming removed 6 bases from V and 8 bases from J, with 13 bases in between. The CDR3 spans 13 residues. The V gene's germline CDR1 is SNHLY and CDR2 FYNNEI. CDR3 in amino acids: CASSAGLYEKLFF. The CDR3 DNA follows: TGTGCCAGCAGCGCGGGACTTTACGAAAAACTGTTTTTT.